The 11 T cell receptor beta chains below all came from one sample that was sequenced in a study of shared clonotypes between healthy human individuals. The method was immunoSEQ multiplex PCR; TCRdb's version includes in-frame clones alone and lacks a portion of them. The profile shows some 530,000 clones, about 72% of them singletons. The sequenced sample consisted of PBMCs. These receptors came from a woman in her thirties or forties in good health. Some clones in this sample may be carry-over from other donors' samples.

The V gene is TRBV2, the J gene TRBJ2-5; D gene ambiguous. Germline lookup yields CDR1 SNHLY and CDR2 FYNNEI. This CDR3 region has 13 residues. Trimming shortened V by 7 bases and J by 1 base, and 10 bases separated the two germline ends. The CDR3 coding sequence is TGTGCCAGCACTTTGACAACCCAAGAGACCCAGTACTTC. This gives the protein CASTLTTQETQYF.

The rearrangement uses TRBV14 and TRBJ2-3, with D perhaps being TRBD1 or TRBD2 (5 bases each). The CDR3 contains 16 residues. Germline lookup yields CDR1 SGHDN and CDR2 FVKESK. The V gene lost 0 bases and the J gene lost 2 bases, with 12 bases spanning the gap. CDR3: CASSQEPGPLTDTQYF. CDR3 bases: TGTGCCAGCAGCCAAGAACCGGGGCCGCTCACAGATACGCAGTATTTT.

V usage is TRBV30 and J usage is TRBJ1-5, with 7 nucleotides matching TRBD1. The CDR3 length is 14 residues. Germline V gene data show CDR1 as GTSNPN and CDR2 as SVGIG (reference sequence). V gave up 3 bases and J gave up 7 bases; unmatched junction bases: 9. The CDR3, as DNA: TGTGCCTGGAGCGCGACAGGGAGAGCGCAGCCCCAGCATTTT. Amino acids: CAWSATGRAQPQHF.

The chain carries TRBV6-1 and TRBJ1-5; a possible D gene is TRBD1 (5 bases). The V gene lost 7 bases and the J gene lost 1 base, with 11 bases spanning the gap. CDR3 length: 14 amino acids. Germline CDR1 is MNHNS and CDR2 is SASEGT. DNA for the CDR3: TGTGCCAGCACCACGGCAGGGAGCAATCAGCCCCAGCATTTT. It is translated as CASTTAGSNQPQHF.

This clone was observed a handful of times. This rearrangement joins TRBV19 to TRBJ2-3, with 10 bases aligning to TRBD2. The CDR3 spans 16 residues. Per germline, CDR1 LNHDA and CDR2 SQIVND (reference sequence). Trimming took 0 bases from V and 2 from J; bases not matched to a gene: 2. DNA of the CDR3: TGTGCCAGTAGTATAGATCTAGCGGGAGCCACAGATACGCAGTATTTT. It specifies CASSIDLAGATDTQYF.

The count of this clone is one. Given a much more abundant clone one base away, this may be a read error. The CDR3 DNA reads TGTGCCTGGAGCGGCAGGGCCTACACTGAAGCTTTCTTT. Translated: CAWSGRAYTEAFF. The chain uses TRBV30 and TRBJ1-1, with D possibly TRBD1 on 5 matching bases. V lost 3 bases and J lost 3, with 11 bases in between. In germline, CDR1 is GTSNPN, CDR2 SVGIG (reference sequence). This CDR3 is built from 13 residues.

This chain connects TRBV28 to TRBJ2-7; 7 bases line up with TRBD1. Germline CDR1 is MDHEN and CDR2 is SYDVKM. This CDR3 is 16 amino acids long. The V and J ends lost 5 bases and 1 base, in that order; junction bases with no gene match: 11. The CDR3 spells CASSPLGGWGSYEQYF. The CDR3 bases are TGTGCCAGCAGTCCCCTAGGGGGCTGGGGATCCTACGAGCAGTACTTC.

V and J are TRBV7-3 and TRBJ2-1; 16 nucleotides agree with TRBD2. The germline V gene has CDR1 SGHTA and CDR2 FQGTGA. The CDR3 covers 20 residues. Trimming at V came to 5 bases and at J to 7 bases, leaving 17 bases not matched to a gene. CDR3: CASSLSPGLAGGPNGNEQFF. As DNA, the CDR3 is TGTGCCAGCAGCCTTAGCCCGGGACTAGCGGGAGGGCCGAATGGGAATGAGCAGTTCTTC.

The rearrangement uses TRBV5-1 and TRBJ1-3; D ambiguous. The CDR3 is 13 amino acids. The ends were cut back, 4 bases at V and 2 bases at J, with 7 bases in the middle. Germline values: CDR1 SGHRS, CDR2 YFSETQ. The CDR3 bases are TGCGCCAGCAGCCCAAATACTGGAAACACCATATATTTT. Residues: CASSPNTGNTIYF.

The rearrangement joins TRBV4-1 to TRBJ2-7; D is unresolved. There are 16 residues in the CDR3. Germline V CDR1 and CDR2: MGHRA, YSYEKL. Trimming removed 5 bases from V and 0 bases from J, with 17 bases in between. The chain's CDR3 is CASSSRPGMSSYEQYF. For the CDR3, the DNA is TGCGCCAGCAGCTCCCGGCCCGGCATGAGCTCCTACGAGCAGTACTTC.

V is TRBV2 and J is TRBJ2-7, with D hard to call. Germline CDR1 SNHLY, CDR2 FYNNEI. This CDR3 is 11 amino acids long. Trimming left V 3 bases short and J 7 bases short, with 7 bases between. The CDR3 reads CASSDWVEQYF. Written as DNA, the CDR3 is TGTGCCAGCAGTGATTGGGTAGAGCAGTACTTC.